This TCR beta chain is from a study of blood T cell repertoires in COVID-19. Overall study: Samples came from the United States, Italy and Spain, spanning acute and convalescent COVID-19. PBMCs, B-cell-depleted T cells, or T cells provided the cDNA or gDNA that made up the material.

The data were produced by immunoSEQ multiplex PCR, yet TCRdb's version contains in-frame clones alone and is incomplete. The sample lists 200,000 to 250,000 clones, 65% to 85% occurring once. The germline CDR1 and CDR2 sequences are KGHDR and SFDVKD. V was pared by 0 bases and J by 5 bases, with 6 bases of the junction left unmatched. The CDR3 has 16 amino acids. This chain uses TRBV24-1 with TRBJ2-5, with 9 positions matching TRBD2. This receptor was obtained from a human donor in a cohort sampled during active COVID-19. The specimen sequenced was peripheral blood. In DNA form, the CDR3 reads TGTGCCACCAGTGATTTGCGGCCTAGCGGGAAGGAGACCCAGTACTTC. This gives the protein CATSDLRPSGKETQYF.